This is a list of T cell receptor beta chains from one sample in a study of T cells after yellow fever vaccination. TCRdb processed the 5' RACE reads anew with MiXCR; each CDR3 protein has one entry. The sample has approximately 240,000 distinct CDR3 sequences, approximately 3.8% seen once. This sample comprised PBMCs, obtained 15 days after the yellow fever booster vaccination. The receptors here all came from a man between 18 and 35 years old who received the YFV17D yellow fever vaccine. CDR3s include the opening cysteine and the closing phenylalanine or tryptophan. D genes are given only for firm matches. Size tells how often a clone was seen (once, few, many) or the class of an expanded clone, and some rows leave it out.

>TRBD1|TRBV6-1|many|TRBJ2-7
CASSEAGTGGQQYF
>NA|TRBV4-2|many|TRBJ2-2
CASSQDMYTGELFF
>NA|TRBV7-6|once|TRBJ2-5
CASSSAGQAHETQYF
>NA|TRBV6-5|many|TRBJ1-1
CASRAERGNTEAFF
>NA|TRBV29-1|many|TRBJ1-2
CSVGHRNYGYTF
>NA|TRBV7-2|many|TRBJ2-1
CASSSGRYANEQFF
>TRBD1|TRBV14|many|TRBJ2-1
CASSPPLQGAGYNEQFF
>TRBD1|TRBV20-1|many|TRBJ2-7
CSAWGQGGYEQYF
>NA|TRBV11-1|many|TRBJ2-1
CASSLAGGTYNEQFF
>TRBD1|TRBV18|many|TRBJ1-1
CASSPSDRGAAFF
>NA|TRBV6-5|few|TRBJ2-2
CASSYRGVRPIAGELFF
>NA|TRBV7-9|many|TRBJ1-2
CASSLSYGYTF
>NA|TRBV5-1|many|TRBJ1-2
CASSQREANYGYTF
>NA|TRBV9|many|TRBJ2-5
CASSVEWGQRETQYF
>NA|TRBV7-6|many|TRBJ1-5
CASSPSPGEYINQPQHF
>TRBD1|TRBV4-2|many|TRBJ1-2
CASSQDRVGAGYTF
>NA|TRBV20-1|many|TRBJ2-1
CSARDRVAAGRNEQFF
>TRBD1|TRBV10-3|NA|TRBJ1-4
CATGQGVATNEKLFF
>TRBD1|TRBV12-3/TRBV12-4|many|TRBJ2-1
CASRPTGQGASYNEQFF
>NA|TRBV7-2|many|TRBJ2-5
CASSTRNPLGGETQYF
>NA|TRBV7-2|many|TRBJ1-2
CASSLEGTAQTHYTF
>TRBD2|TRBV5-1|many|TRBJ2-3
CASSLLGGGADTQYF
>NA|TRBV7-8|many|TRBJ2-5
CASSLSSLAMYF
>NA|TRBV5-1|many|TRBJ1-1
CASSAGLSGGTEAFF
>NA|TRBV10-3|NA|TRBJ1-1
CAISESVGTEAFF
>NA|TRBV5-5|many|TRBJ1-5
CASSGPDVRPQPQHF
>TRBD1|TRBV7-2|many|TRBJ2-1
CASSFSTGFNEQFF
>NA|TRBV5-1|many|TRBJ1-6
CASSWDGSSYNSPLHF
>TRBD1|TRBV20-1|NA|TRBJ1-5
CSARDRVSNQPQHF
>NA|TRBV7-9|many|TRBJ1-5
CASSHLYQPQHF
>NA|TRBV7-9|many|TRBJ2-3
CASSADSLGADTQYF
>TRBD1|TRBV7-9|many|TRBJ2-7
CASSRGQGGDEQYF
>NA|TRBV4-3|many|TRBJ2-3
CASSQLGGGTDTQYF
>NA|TRBV20-1|many|TRBJ1-6
CSARGWDLYNSPLHF
>NA|TRBV6-6|many|TRBJ1-1
CASSSTTVAVTEAFF
>NA|TRBV5-1|many|TRBJ1-6
CASSLGVYDSPLHF
>NA|TRBV7-2|many|TRBJ2-7
CASSFLPYEQYF
>TRBD2|TRBV15|many|TRBJ2-5
CATSRRSGEETQYF
>TRBD1|TRBV6-5|many|TRBJ1-2
CASSWDRGFYYGYTF
>NA|TRBV3-1|many|TRBJ1-1
CASSQRGGKAFF
>TRBD1|TRBV5-6|many|TRBJ2-1
CASSSYLTGRMGQFF